This T cell receptor beta chain was captured in a study of vaccination and CD4 T cells after COVID-19. This clonotype was seen a handful of times. What it recognizes is unknown. Germline lookup yields CDR1 SGHTA and CDR2 FQGTGA. The CDR3 is 15 amino acids. The junction had 8 bases not matched to a gene; V was cut back by 8 bases and J by 4 bases. Sequenced with the Oncomine TCR Beta short-read assay was DNA taken from cultured CD4+ T cells. Cultures of CD4+ T cells served as the source for extracting genomic DNA. TCRdb redid the calling of the PCR reads with MiXCR, one entry per CDR3 protein. The table shows roughly 20,000 distinct CDR3 sequences, with 35% to 45% occurring only once. Treatment indicated: approximately 10-day PBMC culture with coronavirus spike peptide pools or control peptides (ViraFEST assay). PCR positivity dates ran from March to December 2020, preceding US Alpha, Beta and Delta variants. After being plated at around 2 million per well, PBMCs were cultured with approximately 9.4 IU/ml IL-2 and about 10 ug/ml peptide pools.

The source material was CD4+ T cells from blood, cultured in vitro, sampled before SARS-CoV-2 vaccination. The chain joins TRBV7-3 to TRBJ2-6; 7 bases map to TRBD1. The source of this sequence is a human donor who had recovered from COVID-19. The CDR3 bases are TGTGCCAGCGGAGACAGGGTAGGAGGGGCCAACGTCCTGACTTTC. This translates into CASGDRVGGANVLTF.